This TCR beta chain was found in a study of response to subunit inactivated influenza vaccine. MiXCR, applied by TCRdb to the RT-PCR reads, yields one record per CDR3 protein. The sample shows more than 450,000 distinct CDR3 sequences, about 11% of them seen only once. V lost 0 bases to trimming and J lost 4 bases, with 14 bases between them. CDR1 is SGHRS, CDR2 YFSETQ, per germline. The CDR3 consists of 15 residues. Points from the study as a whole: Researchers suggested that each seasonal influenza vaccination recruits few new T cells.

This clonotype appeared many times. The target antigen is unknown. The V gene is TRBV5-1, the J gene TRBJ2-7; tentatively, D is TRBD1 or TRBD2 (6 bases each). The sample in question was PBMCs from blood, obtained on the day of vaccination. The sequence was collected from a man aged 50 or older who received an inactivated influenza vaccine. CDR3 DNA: TGCGCCAGCAGCTTGGGTAGCCAGGGGAGGTACGAGCAGTACTTC. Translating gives CASSLGSQGRYEQYF. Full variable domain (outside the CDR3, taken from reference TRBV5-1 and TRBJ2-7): KAGVTQTPRYLIKTRGQQVTLSCSPISGHRSVSWYQQTPGQGLQFLFEYFSETQRNKGNFPGRFSGRQFSNSRSEMNVSTLELGDSALYLCASSLGSQGRYEQYFGPGTRLTVT.